Each of the 19 T cell receptor beta chains below was sequenced from the same sample in a study of blood T cell repertoires in COVID-19. Libraries were prepared by immunoSEQ multiplex PCR; TCRdb keeps only in-frame clonotypes and omits some of them. Among 180,000 or so clones listed, more than 80% were seen once. The sequenced material came from peripheral blood. Source of these receptors: a woman aged 55-70 years with acute or convalescent COVID-19.

CDR3 residues: CATSREARGTDTQYF. The CDR3 DNA follows: TGTGCCACCAGCAGAGAGGCGAGGGGCACAGATACGCAGTATTTT. The chain links TRBV15 to TRBJ2-3; D possibly corresponds to TRBD2 (5 bases). CDR1 and CDR2 (germline): LNHNV, YYDKDF (reference sequence). There are 15 residues in the CDR3. Trimming took 0 bases from V and 1 from J, leaving 8 bases between them.

This clone occurred once. The chain has TRBV19 and TRBJ2-1; 12 nucleotides agree with TRBD2. The CDR3 runs 16 residues. The germline V gene encodes CDR1 LNHDA and CDR2 SQIVND (reference sequence). Trimming cost V 4 bases and J 8 bases; bases outside gene matches: 9. CDR3 coding DNA: TGTGCCAGTAGTACGCCCGGACTAGCGGGAAGGTATGAGCAGTTCTTC. Encoded protein: CASSTPGLAGRYEQFF.

The chain couples TRBV7-9 to TRBJ1-2; TRBD1 matches at 7 bases. This CDR3 spans 15 amino acids. The germline V gene has CDR1 SEHNR and CDR2 FQNEAQ (reference sequence). J was trimmed by 3 bases and V by 5 bases; bases with no gene match: 9. The CDR3 spells CASSLQTGLDYGYTF. The DNA of the CDR3 is TGTGCCAGCAGCCTCCAGACAGGGTTGGACTATGGCTACACCTTC.

This sequence joins TRBV7-9 and TRBJ2-3; tentative D call: TRBD1 (5 bases). Trimming pared 3 bases from V and 2 bases from J, leaving 12 bases between. The CDR3 sequence is 15 residues long. The V gene's germline CDR1 is SEHNR and CDR2 FQNEAQ (reference sequence). CDR3 residues: CASSLGDRDTDTQYF. CDR3 sequence (DNA): TGTGCCAGCAGCTTGGGTGACAGAGACACAGATACGCAGTATTTT.

CDR3 sequence reads: CASSLYGGAGGANEQFF. CDR3 in DNA: TGTGCCAGCAGCTTATATGGCGGCGCGGGAGGCGCTAATGAGCAGTTCTTC. The V and J genes are TRBV9 and TRBJ2-1; 8 bases line up with TRBD2. The CDR3 runs to 17 residues. Germline assignment: CDR1 SGDLS and CDR2 YYNGEE. The J segment lost 7 bases and the V segment lost 4 bases, leaving 16 bases of the junction unmatched.

The J gene is TRBJ1-1, the V gene TRBV9; D call uncertain. The V end was cut by 4 bases, the J end by 1 base, with 11 bases between. The CDR3 runs 14 residues. Per the germline V gene, CDR1 is SGDLS and CDR2 is YYNGEE. DNA for the CDR3: TGTGCCAGCAGCCTCACTGATTCGAACACTGAAGCTTTCTTT. Its translation is CASSLTDSNTEAFF.

The chain recombines TRBV18 with TRBJ2-7, with 9 bases that match TRBD1. With 1 base clipped from V and 4 bases from J, the junction kept 8 bases outside the gene matches. The CDR3 runs to 16 residues. Germline V gives CDR1 KGHSH, CDR2 LQKENI. The CDR3: CASSPRPSGQGYEQYF. CDR3 bases: TGTGCCAGCTCACCACGCCCCTCGGGACAGGGTTACGAGCAGTACTTC.

V usage is TRBV7-9 and J usage is TRBJ1-2, with 8 bases that match TRBD1. Trimming at V came to 7 bases and at J to 3 bases, leaving 7 bases not matched to a gene. The CDR3 is 14 amino acids. Germline loops: CDR1 SEHNR, CDR2 FQNEAQ (reference sequence). CDR3 nucleotides: TGTGCCAGCACCCCGGGGGGACAGGACTATGGCTACACCTTC. Amino acid sequence: CASTPGGQDYGYTF.

Here the CDR3 reads CASSSDRSDYGYTF. CDR3 in DNA: TGTGCCAGCAGTTCGGACAGGAGCGACTATGGCTACACCTTC. The V and J genes are TRBV9 and TRBJ1-2; 7 bases are a match to TRBD1. There are 14 residues in the CDR3. Germline CDR1 is SGDLS and CDR2 is YYNGEE. V trimming: 5 bases; J trimming: 3 bases; junction bases outside the gene matches: 7.

CDR3 sequence: CASSSGRELFF. CDR3 in DNA: TGTGCCAGCAGCTCAGGCAGGGAGCTGTTTTTT. The chain joins TRBV7-6 to TRBJ2-2; D call uncertain. This CDR3 is 11 amino acids long. Germline loops: CDR1 SGHVS, CDR2 FNYEAQ. The germline V and J ends were trimmed by 4 bases and 9 bases, with 6 bases remaining between them.

The genes are TRBV6-5 and TRBJ1-2; no clear D gene. Germline values: CDR1 MNHEY, CDR2 SVGAGI. V was cut by 6 bases and J by 5 bases, with 19 bases left in between. The length of the CDR3 is 15 residues. CDR3 DNA sequence: TGTGCCAGCAGGGGCCCCACAGCCCCTGGGTATGGCTACACCTTC. Translation: CASRGPTAPGYGYTF.

Here the CDR3 DNA reads TGTGCCAGCAGCTTAGGACAGGGAAACACTGAAGCTTTCTTT. This gives the protein CASSLGQGNTEAFF. The chain recombines TRBV11-2 with TRBJ1-1; 7 positions agree with TRBD1. The V and J ends lost 1 base and 2 bases, in that order; junction bases with no gene match: 1. The CDR3 sequence is 14 residues long. Germline CDR1 reads SGHAT; CDR2 reads FQNNGV. The variable domain in full, with the rest retrieved from reference TRBV11-2 and TRBJ1-1, is EAGVAQSPRYKIIEKRQSVAFWCNPISGHATLYWYQQILGQGPKLLIQFQNNGVVDDSQLPKDRFSAERLKGVDSTLKIQPAKLEDSAVYLCASSLGQGNTEAFFGQGTRLTVV.

The chain recombines TRBV7-2 with TRBJ2-3, with 7 bases matching TRBD2. This CDR3 is 14 amino acids long. V gave up 7 bases and J gave up 3 bases; unmatched junction bases: 7. Per germline, CDR1 SGHTA and CDR2 FQGNSA. The CDR3 DNA reads TGTGCCAGCACCCCCGGGGGGAGGACAGATACGCAGTATTTT. This translates into CASTPGGRTDTQYF.

This clone appeared once. The chain carries TRBV7-9 and TRBJ2-1; TRBD2 agrees at 7 bases. The V gene end was trimmed by 2 bases and the J gene end by 4 bases; junction bases not matched to a gene: 2. Looked up from germline, CDR1 is SEHNR and CDR2 is FQNEAQ (reference sequence). This CDR3 is 14 amino acids long. The CDR3 region has the DNA TGTGCCAGCAGCTTATTAGCGGGTTACAATGAGCAGTTCTTC. Amino acid sequence: CASSLLAGYNEQFF.

The CDR3 spells CASREGFGGQETQYF. CDR3 DNA sequence: TGTGCCAGCCGCGAGGGGTTCGGAGGGCAAGAGACCCAGTACTTC. The genes are TRBV7-8 and TRBJ2-5; tentatively, D is TRBD2 (6 bases). Trimming cost V 8 bases and J 2 bases, with 18 bases left between them. CDR3 length: 15 amino acids. Germline CDR1 reads SGHVS; CDR2 reads FQNEAQ. Based on the CDR3 plus reference TRBV7-8 and TRBJ2-5, the full variable domain is GAGVSQSPRYKVAKRGQDVALRCDPISGHVSLFWYQQALGQGPEFLTYFQNEAQLDKSGLPSDRFFAERPEGSVSTLKIQRTQQEDSAVYLCASREGFGGQETQYFGPGTRLLVL.

The chain employs TRBV1 and TRBJ2-7; TRBD2 is the table's D call, not checked against the DNA. TRBV1 has pseudogene status. The CDR3 length is 12 residues. CDR3 DNA sequence: TGCACCAGCAGCCCCCCTAGTATCGGGCAGTACGTC. Its translation is CTSSPPSIGQYV.

This clone has only one observation. The V and J genes are TRBV5-1 and TRBJ1-2; unclear D gene. The CDR3 has 14 residues. CDR1 is SGHRS and CDR2 is YFSETQ in the germline V gene. V was cut by 0 bases and J by 3 bases, with 9 bases left in between. The CDR3 region is CASSLERADYGYTF. In DNA form, the CDR3 reads TGCGCCAGCAGCTTGGAGCGGGCTGACTATGGCTACACCTTC.

This chain links TRBV6-2 or TRBV6-3 with TRBJ2-7; tentatively, D is TRBD1 (6 bases). V was trimmed by 5 bases and J by 6 bases, leaving 20 bases between them. Germline CDR1 and CDR2: MNHEY and SVGEGT. The CDR3 covers 15 residues. The CDR3 here is CASSLRQVGSGEQYF. Written as DNA, the CDR3 is TGTGCCAGCAGTCTGCGACAGGTCGGGTCCGGCGAGCAGTACTTC.

This chain joins TRBV3-1 (or the pseudogene TRBV3-2) and TRBJ2-7; D remains unclear. Germline assignment: CDR1 LGHDT and CDR2 YNNKEL (reference sequence). The CDR3 is 14 residues long. Trimming cost V 2 bases and J 2 bases, with 10 bases left between them. The CDR3 is CASSQSYRPYEQYF. For the CDR3, the DNA is TGTGCCAGCAGCCAAAGCTACCGTCCCTACGAGCAGTACTTC.